The clone carrying this TCR beta chain was seen a single time. Its target is unknown. The data were obtained in a study of lymphopenia after photon versus proton radiotherapy. Regarding the study as a whole: Only patients who died were analyzed for survival; proton advantage is unproven. After lymphocyte nadir, photon-treated repertoires showed oligoclonal expansion, especially CD8+ Temra.

Germline CDR1 MNHNS, CDR2 SASEGT. The CDR3 has 13 amino acids. The ends were cut back, 7 bases at V and 6 bases at J, with 12 bases in the middle. The assay was immunoSEQ multiplex PCR, and TCRdb's table has in-frame clones only and misses some. The sample has approximately 12,000 clones, around 89% seen once. The receptor comes from a man aged 55 to 69 with pancreatic cancer. The sample was peripheral blood, taken from a patient treated with photon-based radiotherapy. This chain uses TRBV6-1 with TRBJ2-2; D call uncertain. CDR3 coding DNA: TGTGCCAGCACCCCTCAGCTCTCCGGGGAGCTGTTTTTT. Translation: CASTPQLSGELFF.